This TCR beta chain was sequenced during a study of persistence of HIV-infected CD4 T cells. Across the study: Multiple blood draws of up to about 180 mL, except a couple of donors with single leukapheresis.

Overlapping HIV-1 Gag 15-mer peptides at approximately 0.96 ug per peptide per mL were used. Sorting of responding CD4+ T cells relied on upregulated CD40 ligand together with CD69. These HIV-1-infected adults initiated suppressive ART in chronic infection. Study results and caveats: Compared with CD3/CD28-stimulated cells, CMV- and Gag-responding cells showed lower TCRbeta richness. Antigen-responding cells were enriched for degenerate expanded CDR3beta sequences.

Germline lookup yields CDR1 MNHNY and CDR2 SVGAGI (reference sequence). V was pared by 4 bases and J by 2 bases, with 11 bases between. The CDR3 contains 14 residues. As to this clone: Its matching antigen is unknown.

This was the immunoSEQ version 4 assay in survey mode. TCRdb keeps only in-frame clones here, not all; method: immunoSEQ multiplex PCR. In the table there are more than 8,500 clones, approximately 77% of which are singletons. This sequence joins TRBV6-6 and TRBJ1-2, with D possibly matching TRBD1 (5 bases). The TCR was taken from an adult woman with HIV who was CMV-seropositive. The source material was CD4+ T cells sorted from PBMCs after approximately 20-hour stimulation, sampled from a patient who received antiretroviral therapy. CDR3: CASSFLTVNYGYTF. Here the CDR3 DNA reads TGTGCCAGCAGTTTCCTGACAGTAAACTATGGCTACACCTTC.